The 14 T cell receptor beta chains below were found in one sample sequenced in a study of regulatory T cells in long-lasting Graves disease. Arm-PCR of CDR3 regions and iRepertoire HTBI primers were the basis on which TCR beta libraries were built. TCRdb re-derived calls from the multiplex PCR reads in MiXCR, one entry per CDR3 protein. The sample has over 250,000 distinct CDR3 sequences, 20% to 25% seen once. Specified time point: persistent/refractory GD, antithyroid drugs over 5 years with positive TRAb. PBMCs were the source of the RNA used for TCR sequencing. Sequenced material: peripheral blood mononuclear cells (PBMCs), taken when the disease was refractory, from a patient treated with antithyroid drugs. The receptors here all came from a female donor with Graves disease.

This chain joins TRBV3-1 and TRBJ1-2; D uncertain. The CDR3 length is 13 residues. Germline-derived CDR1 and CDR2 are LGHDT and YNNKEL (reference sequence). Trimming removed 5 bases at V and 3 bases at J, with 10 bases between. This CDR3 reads CASSLQHDYGYTF. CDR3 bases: TGTGCCAGCAGCTTACAACACGACTATGGCTACACCTTC. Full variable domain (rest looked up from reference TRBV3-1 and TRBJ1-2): DTAVSQTPKYLVTQMGNDKSIKCEQNLGHDTMYWYKQDSKKFLKIMFSYNNKELIINETVPNRFSPKSPDKAHLNLHINSLELGDSAVYFCASSLQHDYGYTFGSGTRLTVV.

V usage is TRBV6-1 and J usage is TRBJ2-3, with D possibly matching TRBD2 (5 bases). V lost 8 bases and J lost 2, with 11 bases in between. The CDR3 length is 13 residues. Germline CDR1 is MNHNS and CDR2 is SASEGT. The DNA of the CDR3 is TGTGCCAGCGGGAGCCCACTCACAGATACGCAGTATTTT. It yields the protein CASGSPLTDTQYF.

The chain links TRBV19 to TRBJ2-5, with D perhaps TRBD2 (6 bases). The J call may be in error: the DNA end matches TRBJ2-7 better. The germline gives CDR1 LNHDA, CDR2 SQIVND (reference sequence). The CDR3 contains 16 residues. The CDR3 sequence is CASSEDGRGGAYEQYF. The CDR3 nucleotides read TGTGCCAGTAGTGAGGATGGGCGGGGTGGAGCCTACGAGCAGTACTTC.

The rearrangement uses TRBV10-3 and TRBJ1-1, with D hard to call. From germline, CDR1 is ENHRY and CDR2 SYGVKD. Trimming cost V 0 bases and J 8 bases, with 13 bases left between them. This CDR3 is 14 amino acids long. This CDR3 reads CAISESEGTREAFF. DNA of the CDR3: TGTGCCATCAGTGAGTCGGAGGGAACAAGGGAAGCTTTCTTT.

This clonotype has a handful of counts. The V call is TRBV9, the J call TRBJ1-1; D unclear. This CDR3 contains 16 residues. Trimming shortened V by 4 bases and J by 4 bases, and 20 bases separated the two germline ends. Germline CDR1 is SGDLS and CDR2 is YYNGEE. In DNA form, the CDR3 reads TGTGCCAGCAGCCCCTCGGGAGTGGCTCGGACCACTGAAGCTTTCTTT. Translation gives CASSPSGVARTTEAFF.

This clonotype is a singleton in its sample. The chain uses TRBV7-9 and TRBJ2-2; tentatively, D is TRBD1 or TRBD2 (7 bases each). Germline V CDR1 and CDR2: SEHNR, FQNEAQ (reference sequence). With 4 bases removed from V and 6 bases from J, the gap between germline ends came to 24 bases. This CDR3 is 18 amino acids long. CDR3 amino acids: CASSWTRGGGYGAGELFF. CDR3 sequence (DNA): TGTGCCAGCAGCTGGACTCGGGGAGGGGGCTACGGCGCCGGGGAGCTGTTTTTT. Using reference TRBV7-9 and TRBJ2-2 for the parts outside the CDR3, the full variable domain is DTGVSQNPRHKITKRGQNVTFRCDPISEHNRLYWYRQTLGQGPEFLTYFQNEAQLEKSRLLSDRFSAERPKGSFSTLEIQRTEQGDSAMYLCASSWTRGGGYGAGELFFGEGSRLTVL.

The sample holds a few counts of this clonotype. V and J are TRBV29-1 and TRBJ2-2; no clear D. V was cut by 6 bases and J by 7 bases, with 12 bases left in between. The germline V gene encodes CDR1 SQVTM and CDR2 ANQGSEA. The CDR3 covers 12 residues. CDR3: CSVLSWDGELFF. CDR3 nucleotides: TGCAGCGTCCTTAGTTGGGACGGGGAGCTGTTTTTT.

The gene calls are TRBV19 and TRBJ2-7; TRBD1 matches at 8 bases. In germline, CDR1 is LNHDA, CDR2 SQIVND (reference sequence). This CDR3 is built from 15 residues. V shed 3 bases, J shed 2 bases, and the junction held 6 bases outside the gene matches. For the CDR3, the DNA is TGTGCCAGTAGTATCGGGACAGGACTAACCTACGAGCAGTACTTC. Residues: CASSIGTGLTYEQYF.

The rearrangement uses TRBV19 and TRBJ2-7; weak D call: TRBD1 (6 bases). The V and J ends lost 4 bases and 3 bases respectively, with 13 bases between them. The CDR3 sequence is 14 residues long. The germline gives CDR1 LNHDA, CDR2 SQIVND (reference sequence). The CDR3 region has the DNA TGTGCCAGTAGTACCCCGGGACAAGACTACGAGCAGTACTTC. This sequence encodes CASSTPGQDYEQYF.

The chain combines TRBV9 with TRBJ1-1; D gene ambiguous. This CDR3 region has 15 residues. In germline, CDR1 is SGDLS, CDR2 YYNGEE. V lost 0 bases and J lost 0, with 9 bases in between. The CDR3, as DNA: TGTGCCAGCAGCGTAGACGCAGGTCTGAACACTGAAGCTTTCTTT. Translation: CASSVDAGLNTEAFF. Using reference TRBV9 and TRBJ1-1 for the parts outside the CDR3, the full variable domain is DSGVTQTPKHLITATGQRVTLRCSPRSGDLSVYWYQQSLDQGLQFLIQYYNGEERAKGNILERFSAQQFPDLHSELNLSSLELGDSALYFCASSVDAGLNTEAFFGQGTRLTVV.

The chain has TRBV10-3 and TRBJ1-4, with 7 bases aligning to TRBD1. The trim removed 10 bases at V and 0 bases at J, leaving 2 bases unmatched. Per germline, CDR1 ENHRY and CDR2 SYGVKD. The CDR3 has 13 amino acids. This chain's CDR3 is CATGQATNEKLFF. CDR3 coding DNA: TGTGCCACTGGACAGGCAACTAATGAAAAACTGTTTTTT.

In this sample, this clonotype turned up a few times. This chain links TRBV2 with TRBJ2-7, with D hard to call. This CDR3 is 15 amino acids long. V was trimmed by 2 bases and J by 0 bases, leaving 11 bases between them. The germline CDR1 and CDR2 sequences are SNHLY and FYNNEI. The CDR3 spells CASSEPDQTSYEQYF. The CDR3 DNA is TGTGCCAGCAGTGAACCAGATCAGACCTCCTACGAGCAGTACTTC.

The CDR3 spells CASSPLTPNTGELFF. The CDR3 DNA sequence: TGTGCCAGCAGTCCTCTAACACCGAACACCGGGGAGCTGTTTTTT. This rearrangement joins TRBV28 to TRBJ2-2; no firm D call. In germline, CDR1 is MDHEN, CDR2 SYDVKM. Trimming pared 5 bases from V and 0 bases from J, leaving 10 bases between. CDR3 length: 15 residues.

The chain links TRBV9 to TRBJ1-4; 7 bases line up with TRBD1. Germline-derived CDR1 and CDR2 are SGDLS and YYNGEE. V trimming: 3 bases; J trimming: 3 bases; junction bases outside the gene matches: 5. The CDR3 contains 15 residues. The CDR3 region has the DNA TGTGCCAGCAGCGGTCGGGACAGACCTAATGAAAAACTGTTTTTT. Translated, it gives CASSGRDRPNEKLFF.